This entry is about one TCR beta chain. The specificity of this receptor is unknown. No base quality information exists; no much larger clone differs at one position. The data stem from a study of blood T cell repertoires in COVID-19 (dated by TCRdb to about 2020). With regard to the full study: Collaborator samples came from the United States, Italy and Spain and covered acute and convalescent phases of COVID-19. The samples were drawn from the first 160 participants of the ongoing ImmuneRACE study and from under 1,500 subjects provided by 6 global collaborators. A freely available public database, intended as a resource for researchers studying the immune response to SARS-CoV-2, is where the repertoires were released. The prospective study material was composed of cDNA or gDNA derived from T cells, B-cell-depleted T cells, or PBMCs. The dataset comprised deeply sampled blood TCRbeta repertoires from subjects exposed to, actively infected with, or recovered from COVID-19. Where HLA class I and class II types were available, the types were taken from metadata supplied by the sample provider, not from assay-based typing. The sample metadata nearly always contained a de-identified subject ID, COVID-19 status, age in years and sex. Overall study results and their limits: The amount of clinical and demographic metadata varied by source and participant and was provided uncurated.

Whole blood was collected in K2EDTA tubes by collaborating institutions according to the institutions' own protocols. For TCRbeta analysis, collaborator samples were shipped as frozen whole blood, as isolated PBMCs, or as DNA extracted from either sample type. The immunoSEQ Assay, a bias-controlled multiplex PCR, was used to amplify TCRbeta CDR3 regions from genomic DNA. As for the original processing: Within the assay, amplification of reference gene primers was used to estimate how many nucleated cells each sample contained. To quantify the absolute abundance of each unique TCRbeta CDR3 rearrangement, sequence reads were collapsed and filtered. For each sample, productive Simpson clonality was calculated by taking the square root of Simpson's diversity index across productive rearrangements. Imported from immuneACCESS, the table was reduced by TCRdb to in-frame sequences with V and J called. These copies leave out some clones; in studies compared against another copy, an unresolved V gene accounts for under half, and the cause of the remainder is not known. V, J and clone size are taken as reported in that table, and D and trimming were inferred from the DNA itself. A total of some 150,000 clones appear in this sample, approximately 79% of them only once. The ten largest clones capture about 8.7% of the sample.

The TCR was taken from a man aged 50-59 years with active or convalescent COVID-19. Sequencing was done on a sample of peripheral blood.

The CDR3 region: CASSLVLPSSSYNEQFF. The DNA sequence reads TGTGCCAGCAGCTTAGTTCTCCCTTCCAGCTCCTACAATGAGCAGTTCTTC. The rearrangement combines TRBV11-2 with TRBJ2-1; a confident D gene designation cannot be given. Based on the germline V gene, the CDR1 and CDR2 sequences are SGHAT and FQNNGV. The CDR3 measures 17 amino acids from cysteine to phenylalanine. Only the CDR3 region is kept as DNA, spanning 51 bases read in frame from base 1. V was cut back by 1 base and J by 0 bases, leaving a gap of 13 bases between them.